This T cell receptor (beta chain) stems from a study of blood T cell repertoires in COVID-19. As originally analysed: Reference gene primer amplification in the assay estimated nucleated cell counts. Clones were sequenced by immunoSEQ multiplex PCR, and TCRdb holds only the in-frame ones, with some missing. V, J and clone size were drawn from that table, and D and trimming were deduced from the DNA. The sample holds tens of thousands of clones, more than 75% seen once. Germline trimming cut 0 bases from V and 4 bases from J; bases unmatched to any gene: 12. This CDR3 region has 18 residues. Germline CDR1 LGHNA, CDR2 YNFKEQ.

This clonotype originated in a human donor in a cohort sampled during active COVID-19. The chain couples TRBV4-2 to TRBJ1-5; TRBD1 agrees at 7 bases. Sample: peripheral blood. DNA of the CDR3: TGTGCCAGCAGCCAAGATCCCCACGGACAGGAAAAAAATCAGCCCCAGCATTTT. Amino acid sequence: CASSQDPHGQEKNQPQHF.